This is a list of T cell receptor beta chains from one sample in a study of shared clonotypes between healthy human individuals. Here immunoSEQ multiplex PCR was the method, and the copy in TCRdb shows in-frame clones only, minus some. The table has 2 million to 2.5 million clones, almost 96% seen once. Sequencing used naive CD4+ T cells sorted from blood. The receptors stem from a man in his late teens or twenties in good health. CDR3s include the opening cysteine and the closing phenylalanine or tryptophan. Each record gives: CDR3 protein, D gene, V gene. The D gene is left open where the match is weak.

CDR3: CASSPRGNYGYTF
D: -
V: TRBV28

CDR3: CASSPPAASYGYTF
D: -
V: TRBV18

CDR3: CASSSGTRGEKLFF
D: -
V: TRBV7-2

CDR3: CASSLAGQNTIYF
D: -
V: TRBV11-2

CDR3: CARSLSSGAAQYF
D: -
V: TRBV5-3

CDR3: CATLLFYEQYF
D: -
V: TRBV21-1

CDR3: CASSLRQGNYGYTF
D: TRBD1
V: TRBV19

CDR3: CASSRQQETQYF
D: -
V: TRBV5-1

CDR3: CASSPGLAPITGELFF
D: TRBD2
V: TRBV18

CDR3: CASSFPGAGDYEQYF
D: -
V: TRBV27

CDR3: CASSDPGQGSDTQYF
D: TRBD1
V: TRBV6-1

CDR3: CASSEGTGHFNYGYTF
D: TRBD1
V: TRBV2

CDR3: CASRQTGNNSPLHF
D: TRBD1
V: TRBV7-9

CDR3: CASSLTASGGNTGELFF
D: TRBD2
V: TRBV7-9

CDR3: CASSQGTRDIQYF
D: -
V: TRBV5-4

CDR3: CASSLPPEGSGNTIYF
D: -
V: TRBV11-3